What follows are 30 T cell receptor beta chains derived from one specimen sequenced in a study of blood T cell repertoires in COVID-19. Clones were read by immunoSEQ multiplex PCR, and TCRdb kept only the in-frame ones, dropping some. The sample lists 250,000 to 350,000 clones, about 87% occurring once. Sequencing used peripheral blood. The receptors were gathered from a woman between 50 and 59 years old who had recovered from COVID-19.

In nucleotides, the CDR3 is TGTGCCAGCAGCTTAGCGATCGGACAGTCAATTTCACCCCTCCACTTT. This codes for CASSLAIGQSISPLHF. The J gene is TRBJ1-6, the V gene TRBV7-9, with TRBD1 as a possible D gene (6 bases). Trimming removed 0 bases at V and 9 bases at J, with 15 bases between. The CDR3 has 16 residues. Per the germline V gene, CDR1 is SEHNR and CDR2 is FQNEAQ (reference sequence).

This sequence joins TRBV2 and TRBJ2-1; 9 bases match TRBD2. There are 17 residues in the CDR3. The V segment lost 6 bases and the J segment 1 base; nucleotides outside the gene matches: 10. CDR1 is SNHLY and CDR2 is FYNNEI in the germline V gene. CDR3: CASRDPMREGSYNEQFF. Written as DNA, the CDR3 is TGTGCCAGCAGGGACCCCATGCGGGAGGGGTCCTACAATGAGCAGTTCTTC.

CDR3 in DNA: TGTGCCAGCAGTTCAGGCCACGAGCAGTACTTC. Translated, it gives CASSSGHEQYF. The V gene is TRBV7-6, the J gene TRBJ2-7, with D uncertain. The germline gives CDR1 SGHVS, CDR2 FNYEAQ. V was trimmed by 6 bases and J by 5 bases, leaving 8 bases between them. The CDR3 spans 11 residues.

The chain has TRBV10-2 and TRBJ1-1, with TRBD1 matching over 7 bases. Germline V gene sequence: CDR1 WSHSY, CDR2 SAAADI. CDR3 length: 15 amino acids. The J segment lost 3 bases and the V segment lost 7 bases, leaving 11 bases of the junction unmatched. In DNA, the CDR3 is TGCGCCAGCATCAGACTCCCCGGGACAGACACTGAAGCTTTCTTT. Translating it yields CASIRLPGTDTEAFF.

The chain has TRBV11-2 and TRBJ2-2, with TRBD2 as a possible D gene (6 bases). Trimming removed 4 bases from V and 7 bases from J, with 16 bases in between. Germline CDR1 is SGHAT and CDR2 is FQNNGV. The length of the CDR3 is 15 residues. In nucleotides, the CDR3 is TGTGCCAGCAGCTCGTCCCGGGACTTGTTCGGGGAGCTGTTTTTT. Residues: CASSSSRDLFGELFF.

This chain joins TRBV2 and TRBJ1-1; 7 nucleotides match TRBD1. The length of the CDR3 is 14 residues. J gave up 4 bases and V 5 bases, and 7 bases lay outside the gene matches. Germline CDR1 is SNHLY and CDR2 is FYNNEI. The CDR3 protein is CASSPDRAVTEAFF. The CDR3 bases are TGTGCCAGCAGTCCCGACAGGGCGGTCACTGAAGCTTTCTTT.

V usage is TRBV27 and J usage is TRBJ2-3, with D perhaps TRBD2 (5 bases). Looked up from germline, CDR1 is MNHEY and CDR2 is SMNVEV (reference sequence). CDR3 length: 15 amino acids. Trimming removed 2 bases at V and 2 bases at J, with 11 bases between. The CDR3: CASSLGGSNTDTQYF. The CDR3 nucleotides are TGTGCCAGCAGTTTAGGCGGGTCTAACACAGATACGCAGTATTTT.

The chain recombines TRBV7-6 with TRBJ1-4; perhaps TRBD1 as D (5 bases). This CDR3 region has 16 residues. V lost 5 bases, J lost 4 bases, and 17 bases lay in between. CDR1 SGHVS and CDR2 FNYEAQ come from the germline V gene. CDR3 amino acids: CASSLSLTVNNEKLFF. Written as DNA, the CDR3 is TGTGCCAGCAGCCTATCCTTGACAGTTAATAATGAAAAACTGTTTTTT.

V is TRBV6-2 or TRBV6-3 and J is TRBJ1-6; D uncertain. The CDR3 runs to 13 residues. Germline V CDR1 and CDR2: MNHEY, SVGEGT. Trimming took off 5 bases at V and 5 bases at J, with 7 bases between the two ends. DNA of the CDR3: TGTGCCAGCAGTCGGGTTGATAATTCACCCCTCCACTTT. Encoded protein: CASSRVDNSPLHF.

This rearrangement joins TRBV9 to TRBJ2-5, with a tentative D call TRBD2 (6 bases). CDR1 SGDLS and CDR2 YYNGEE come from the germline V gene. The CDR3 spans 14 residues. Trimming removed 4 bases from V and 1 base from J, with 11 bases in between. In nucleotides, the CDR3 is TGTGCCAGCAGCCCCCCGGGACTCCAAGAGACCCAGTACTTC. It is translated as CASSPPGLQETQYF.

The chain links TRBV28 to TRBJ1-1; D unresolved. V lost 3 bases to trimming and J lost 7 bases, with 18 bases between them. CDR1 MDHEN and CDR2 SYDVKM come from the germline V gene. This CDR3 contains 15 residues. CDR3 region: CASSFQLGKRIEAFF. In nucleotides, the CDR3 is TGTGCCAGCAGTTTCCAACTAGGGAAAAGAATTGAAGCTTTCTTT. Supplemented by reference TRBV28 and TRBJ1-1, the full variable domain reads DVKVTQSSRYLVKRTGEKVFLECVQDMDHENMFWYRQDPGLGLRLIYFSYDVKMKEKGDIPEGYSVSREKKERFSLILESASTNQTSMYLCASSFQLGKRIEAFFGQGTRLTVV.

The rearrangement joins TRBV24-1 to TRBJ2-3; TRBD2 matches at 7 bases. The germline V gene encodes CDR1 KGHDR and CDR2 SFDVKD. This CDR3 region has 14 residues. Unmatched junction bases numbered 2, after V lost 4 bases and J lost 2 bases. CDR3 bases: TGTGCCACCAGTGAGGGACTAATCACAGATACGCAGTATTTT. This gives the protein CATSEGLITDTQYF.

The CDR3 sequence: CASSWGGGSHYEQYF. In DNA, the CDR3 is TGCGCCAGCAGCTGGGGCGGGGGCTCCCACTACGAGCAGTACTTC. The rearrangement links TRBV5-1 to TRBJ2-7; a possible D gene is TRBD2 (7 bases). V lost 3 bases to trimming and J lost 3 bases, with 16 bases between them. This CDR3 has 15 amino acids. Per the germline V gene, CDR1 is SGHRS and CDR2 is YFSETQ.

The J gene is TRBJ1-1, the V gene TRBV24-1, with D maybe TRBD1 (6 bases). CDR3 length: 14 amino acids. V dropped 10 bases and J dropped 0 bases, with 14 bases sitting between them. Germline assignment: CDR1 KGHDR and CDR2 SFDVKD. In DNA, the CDR3 is TGTGCCACGCAGGGGATCGGTATGAACACTGAAGCTTTCTTT. This codes for CATQGIGMNTEAFF.

The chain carries TRBV9 and TRBJ1-6; D remains unclear. The V gene's germline CDR1 is SGDLS and CDR2 YYNGEE. The V gene lost 3 bases and the J gene lost 8 bases, with 9 bases spanning the gap. This CDR3 has 13 residues. CDR3 in DNA: TGTGCCAGCAGCGAAACAGTCGATTCACCCCTCCACTTT. It yields the protein CASSETVDSPLHF.

This rearrangement joins TRBV9 to TRBJ2-1, with 11 bases that match TRBD1. This CDR3 contains 15 residues. Losses at the gene ends were 3 bases for V and 2 bases for J; bases not matched to a gene: 1. Germline lookup yields CDR1 SGDLS and CDR2 YYNGEE. The CDR3 bases are TGTGCCAGCAGCGAGGGACAGGGGGCCTACAATGAGCAGTTCTTC. It encodes CASSEGQGAYNEQFF.

J is TRBJ1-5 and V is TRBV24-1, with a possible D match to TRBD1 (5 bases). CDR3 length: 17 amino acids. The germline V gene encodes CDR1 KGHDR and CDR2 SFDVKD. The V gene lost 3 bases and the J gene lost 3 bases, with 17 bases spanning the gap. The chain's CDR3 is CATSDATTGVLNQPQHF. The DNA for the CDR3 is TGTGCCACCAGTGATGCCACTACAGGAGTTCTCAATCAGCCCCAGCATTTT.

This rearrangement joins TRBV6-1 to TRBJ2-7; D perhaps matches TRBD1 (6 bases). Germline CDR1 MNHNS, CDR2 SASEGT. CDR3 size: 15 residues. With 1 base removed from V and 5 bases from J, the gap between germline ends came to 15 bases. CDR3 residues: CASSEVNRVNDEQYF. In nucleotides, the CDR3 is TGTGCCAGCAGTGAAGTCAACAGGGTAAACGACGAGCAGTACTTC.

The chain is built from TRBV28 and TRBJ2-7, with 10 bases lining up with TRBD1. Germline assignment: CDR1 MDHEN and CDR2 SYDVKM. After removal of 4 bases from V and 1 base from J, the junction contained 7 bases not matched to a gene. The CDR3 is 16 amino acids. The CDR3 region has the DNA TGTGCCAGCAGTTCACAGGACAGGGGGTTATCCTACGAGCAGTACTTC. Its protein product is CASSSQDRGLSYEQYF.

This chain joins TRBV30 and TRBJ2-7; D possibly corresponds to TRBD2 (5 bases). CDR3 length: 15 residues. With 6 bases removed from V and 2 bases from J, the gap between germline ends came to 20 bases. In germline, CDR1 is GTSNPN, CDR2 SVGIG (reference sequence). CDR3 in DNA: TGTGCCTGTACCCCGGGGTTTGAGGGCACCTACGAGCAGTACTTC. Protein product: CACTPGFEGTYEQYF.

The chain combines TRBV6-2 or TRBV6-3 with TRBJ1-1; 7 bases are a match to TRBD1. CDR3 size: 16 residues. CDR1 and CDR2 (germline): MNHEY, SVGEGT. The V and J ends lost 4 bases and 0 bases, in that order; junction bases with no gene match: 8. The DNA of the CDR3 is TGTGCCAGCAGTTTAACGACAGGGACCTTGAACACTGAAGCTTTCTTT. It is translated as CASSLTTGTLNTEAFF.

The rearrangement joins TRBV3-1 (or the pseudogene TRBV3-2) to TRBJ2-1; 7 bases are shared with TRBD1. J lost 7 bases, V lost 4 bases, and 4 bases had no gene match. Germline lookup yields CDR1 LGHDT and CDR2 YNNKEL (reference sequence). The CDR3 loop spans 13 amino acids. The CDR3 DNA reads TGTGCCAGCAGCCGACCGACAGGGAATGAGCAGTTCTTC. Encoded protein: CASSRPTGNEQFF.

This clone has just a few counts. V and J are TRBV7-8 and TRBJ2-2, with D possibly TRBD1 on 5 matching bases. The CDR3 totals 16 residues. Germline V gene data show CDR1 as SGHVS and CDR2 as FQNEAQ. V lost 1 base and J 4 bases, leaving 13 bases between the germline ends. The CDR3 protein is CASSLVTGSGTGELFF. In nucleotides, the CDR3 is TGTGCCAGCAGCTTAGTAACAGGTTCGGGCACCGGGGAGCTGTTTTTT.

CDR3 coding DNA: TGTGCCAGCAGTGAACAGGGACAGGGGACCCAGTACTTC. Translating it yields CASSEQGQGTQYF. The rearrangement links TRBV6-1 to TRBJ2-5, with 9 positions matching TRBD1. Trimming cost V 2 bases and J 7 bases; bases outside gene matches: 2. Per the germline V gene, CDR1 is MNHNS and CDR2 is SASEGT. The CDR3 runs to 13 residues.

This chain links TRBV2 with TRBJ2-1, with D perhaps TRBD2 (7 bases). Germline CDR1 reads SNHLY; CDR2 reads FYNNEI. Trimming pared 7 bases from V and 0 bases from J, leaving 22 bases between. The CDR3 consists of 18 residues. CDR3 sequence (DNA): TGTGCCAGCACCAGGAGGGGGGGTACCCAGAGCTCCTACAATGAGCAGTTCTTC. This sequence encodes CASTRRGGTQSSYNEQFF.

The chain employs TRBV12-3 or TRBV12-4 and TRBJ1-1; D perhaps matches TRBD1 (5 bases). This CDR3 comprises 13 residues. V was cut by 5 bases and J by 7 bases, with 14 bases left in between. As DNA, the CDR3 is TGTGCCAGCAGTCCCGGCAGGGTTGGTGAAGCTTTCTTT. Residues: CASSPGRVGEAFF.

The chain has TRBV19 and TRBJ1-5; D remains ambiguous. This CDR3 region has 13 residues. The ends were cut back, 0 bases at V and 7 bases at J, with 7 bases in the middle. Per germline, CDR1 LNHDA and CDR2 SQIVND (reference sequence). The CDR3 DNA follows: TGTGCCAGTAGTATAGACATAGTCCAGCCCCAGCATTTT. Translated: CASSIDIVQPQHF. The full variable domain, its missing parts supplied by reference TRBV19 and TRBJ1-5, is DGGITQSPKYLFRKEGQNVTLSCEQNLNHDAMYWYRQDPGQGLRLIYYSQIVNDFQKGDIAEGYSVSREKKESFPLTVTSAQKNPTAFYLCASSIDIVQPQHFGDGTRLSIL.

The chain links TRBV30 to TRBJ2-3, with 9 bases fitting TRBD2. The CDR3 is 14 residues long. The J segment lost 6 bases and the V segment lost 4 bases, leaving 8 bases of the junction unmatched. Germline V gene data show CDR1 as GTSNPN and CDR2 as SVGIG (reference sequence). The CDR3 loop is CAWTSGDPADTQYF. The CDR3 DNA sequence: TGTGCCTGGACTAGCGGGGACCCCGCGGATACGCAGTATTTT.

This clone was found once. This chain connects TRBV27 to TRBJ2-5, with TRBD2 identical over 7 bases. CDR1 MNHEY and CDR2 SMNVEV come from the germline V gene (reference sequence). After removal of 4 bases from V and 4 bases from J, the junction contained 3 bases not matched to a gene. The CDR3 runs to 13 residues. For the CDR3, the DNA is TGTGCCAGCAGTTGGGGGAGGGGAGAGACCCAGTACTTC. It specifies CASSWGRGETQYF.

The rearrangement joins TRBV11-3 to TRBJ2-3; TRBD2 matches 15 bases. The V segment lost 5 bases and the J segment 6 bases; nucleotides outside the gene matches: 6. The germline CDR1 and CDR2 sequences are SGHNT and YENEEA. The CDR3 length is 16 residues. The CDR3 loop is CASSPGTSGRWDTQYF. The CDR3 DNA reads as TGTGCCAGCAGCCCCGGGACTAGCGGGAGGTGGGATACGCAGTATTTT.